This passage covers 10 T cell receptor beta chains from one sample sequenced in a study of beta chain features in type 1 diabetes. These TCRs are of unknown antigen specificity. Study-wide findings and caveats: TCRB CDR3s from Type 1 diabetes patients were moderately but significantly shorter in all four CD4+ subsets.

All of the isolated RNA was reverse transcribed, so expressed TCRB transcripts were sequenced. Sequencing was performed with immunoSEQ multiplex PCR; in TCRdb, only in-frame clones are kept and a portion is missing. The data show hundreds of thousands of clones, 10% to 15% seen once. Sequenced: naive CD4+ T cells from blood. These receptors were taken from a man aged 18 to 29 with type 1 diabetes.

The genes are TRBV6-4 and TRBJ2-5; 8 positions agree with TRBD1. The J segment lost 4 bases and the V segment lost 5 bases, leaving 6 bases of the junction unmatched. The CDR3 runs 14 residues. Germline V lookup: CDR1 MRHNA, CDR2 SNTAGT. In DNA form, the CDR3 reads TGTGCCAGCAGTACCTCAGGGGGCGGAGAGACCCAGTACTTC. Protein product: CASSTSGGGETQYF.

The sample holds a few counts of this clone. The rearrangement uses TRBV30 and TRBJ2-7, with D maybe TRBD1 (5 bases). V was pared by 3 bases and J by 4 bases, with 16 bases between. The CDR3 is 14 residues long. Germline V lookup: CDR1 GTSNPN, CDR2 SVGIG (reference sequence). CDR3 residues: CAWSVDSLTYEQYF. The CDR3 DNA sequence: TGTGCCTGGAGCGTAGACAGCTTAACTTACGAGCAGTACTTC.

The gene calls are TRBV29-1 and TRBJ1-1, with TRBD1 matching 9 bases. Germline loops: CDR1 SQVTM, CDR2 ANQGSEA. V dropped 6 bases and J dropped 5; count of bases not matched to a gene: 4. The CDR3 is 12 amino acids. The DNA of the CDR3 is TGCAGCGTGACAGGGGGTTGGACTGAAGCTTTCTTT. It yields the protein CSVTGGWTEAFF.

V gene TRBV30 combines with J gene TRBJ2-2; TRBD1 agrees at 7 bases. The ends lost 7 bases at V and 6 bases at J; junction bases unmatched: 8. Germline loops: CDR1 GTSNPN, CDR2 SVGIG (reference sequence). CDR3 length equals 13 residues. The CDR3 DNA is TGTGCCTACAAAACAGGGGAGCCCGGGGAGCTGTTTTTT. It is translated as CAYKTGEPGELFF.

In this sample, this clone turned up a few times. The chain combines TRBV5-1 with TRBJ1-1; the D gene is possibly TRBD1 (6 bases). Germline CDR1 and CDR2: SGHRS and YFSETQ. The CDR3 loop spans 14 amino acids. V was clipped by 2 bases and J by 8 bases, with 16 bases between them. This CDR3 reads CASSFGRGVSEAFF. The CDR3 nucleotides read TGCGCCAGCAGCTTCGGCAGGGGCGTATCGGAAGCTTTCTTT.

The CDR3 loop is CASSRTDSGYTF. The CDR3 bases are TGTGCCAGCAGTCGGACAGACAGTGGCTACACCTTC. The chain links TRBV2 to TRBJ1-2, with D possibly being TRBD1 (6 bases). The germline V and J ends were trimmed by 5 bases and 7 bases, with 11 bases remaining between them. The CDR3 totals 12 residues. Germline V gene data show CDR1 as SNHLY and CDR2 as FYNNEI.

The CDR3 bases are TGTGCCTGGAGTGGTAACAGGGTGACCTACGAGCAGTACTTC. This codes for CAWSGNRVTYEQYF. The chain couples TRBV30 to TRBJ2-7; D may be TRBD1 (6 bases). This CDR3 region has 14 residues. The V gene's germline CDR1 is GTSNPN and CDR2 SVGIG (reference sequence). The V and J ends lost 1 base and 2 bases respectively, with 12 bases between them.

This clone appeared a few times. J is TRBJ1-3 and V is TRBV5-1; D is unresolved. The V and J ends lost 1 base and 8 bases respectively, with 10 bases between them. Germline V gene data show CDR1 as SGHRS and CDR2 as YFSETQ. The CDR3 sequence is 13 residues long. CDR3 sequence (DNA): TGCGCCAGCAGCTTGCAGTCGGAGGACACCATATATTTT. Translating gives CASSLQSEDTIYF.

The chain links TRBV10-3 to TRBJ1-1; D gene ambiguous. Per germline, CDR1 ENHRY and CDR2 SYGVKD. This CDR3 has 13 amino acids. Trimming removed 6 bases from V and 1 base from J, with 9 bases in between. DNA of the CDR3: TGTGCCATCAGGTTCGACACGAACACTGAAGCTTTCTTT. It is translated as CAIRFDTNTEAFF.

This clone was observed a few times. The CDR3 is CASSEQGGSDEQFF. CDR3 in DNA: TGTGCCAGCAGTGAGCAGGGGGGGTCGGATGAGCAGTTCTTC. The chain carries TRBV6-4 and TRBJ2-1, with D perhaps given as TRBD1 or TRBD2 (7 bases each). V gave up 3 bases and J gave up 8 bases, with 14 bases separating them. The CDR3 sequence is 14 residues long. Looked up from germline, CDR1 is MRHNA and CDR2 is SNTAGT.